This TCR beta chain was profiled in a study of cytomegalovirus exposure and HLA in healthy donors (dated by TCRdb to 2017 to 2019). With respect to the entire study: An earlier analysis of 587 of the donors reported 276 Gb of sequence data and 90 million to 120 million unique TCR beta sequences obtained from about 200 million T cells. Rather than drawing on any new phenotypic data, the later analysis identified candidate immune exposures from TCR beta sequences and the way those sequences occurred across donors. Five DR-DQ haplotypes were handled as single units for association and clustering, since linkage in the cohort was strong. Of the roughly 390 genotyped donors, approximately 82% fell in the genetic ancestry cluster associated with self-reported Caucasian donors. Alongside the repertoire data, information on donor age, sex, ethnicity and CMV serostatus was compiled. Every repertoire in the discovery cohort had been generated on one and the same sequencing platform. An earlier analysis of 587 of the donors applied high-throughput TCR beta sequencing to assess whether each TCR beta V gene segment acted as functional or pseudogenic. A later genetic analysis used genome-wide SNP genotypes for about three fifths of the 666 donors, treating that subset as a discovery cohort. To predict cytomegalovirus infection status, the study combined high-throughput TCR immunosequencing, statistical association of individual TCRs with disease status, and machine learning. A later analysis re-examined previously published TCR beta repertoires from several hundred donors and added high-resolution HLA genotyping to investigate patterns of TCR occurrence. Both class I and class II loci were covered by HLA typing, at four-digit resolution. Approximately 300 gigabases of sequencing data and around 85 million unique TCR sequences made up an early release that covered 500 to 700 HLA-typed donors. The study aimed to test whether cataloging public T cell receptors could reveal signatures of past pathogen exposure. The number of donors typed differed by locus, with about 629-640 for A, B, C, DRB1 and DQB1, more than 500 for DQA1, nearly 610 for DPA1, and 400 to 490 for DPB1. The T cell repertoires of under 700 subjects were profiled by immunosequencing and related to cytomegalovirus serostatus. A separate validation cohort of some 130 different subjects was used in addition to the roughly 620-subject first cohort. Across 300 to 400 genotyped donors of the cohort, an average of about 240,000 unique TCR beta nucleotide sequences per donor were sequenced, and roughly 20% of those sequences were non-productive.

In total, around 600 healthy bone marrow donors made up the cohort. At the time of sampling, every cohort member was nominally healthy, though immune exposures that went unrecorded were likely present. The donor tested CMV seronegative and was one of the 352 seronegative cohort members. A peripheral blood sample was provided by each donor, and peripheral blood mononuclear cells were used for TCR beta sequencing. Genomic DNA was extracted from the blood cell samples with the Qiagen DNeasy Blood Extraction Kit. On this clone itself: No antigen is known for it. Per-nucleotide qualities are absent, and no much larger clonotype sits a single base away.

Library method: the immunoSEQ multiplex PCR assay. The multiplex PCR relied on a mix of 60 forward primers for TCR Vbeta segments and 13 reverse primers for TCR Jbeta segments. The CDR3 region of rearranged TCR beta genes was amplified from genomic DNA by a multiplex PCR assay. Amplified TCR beta libraries were sequenced as 87-base-pair reads on the Illumina HiSeq System. The study's own analysis went as follows. A later analysis tallied around 80 million unique TCR beta chains across the 610 or so repertoires, and approximately 12 million of those chains were shared by two or more donors. A nearest-neighbor algorithm error-corrected the raw reads and collapsed the reads into unique sequences, merging closely related sequences to remove PCR and sequencing errors. To assign V, D and J gene segments, CDR3 sequences were aligned to IMGT reference sequences. For a sequence to be retained, a match of at least six nucleotides to both a V gene segment and a J gene segment was required. A rearrangement counted as productive if the CDR3 had no stop codons and remained in frame with V and J, and every other rearrangement counted as non-productive. Following IMGT convention, CDR3 was defined as the stretch from the second conserved V-encoded cysteine up to the conserved J-encoded phenylalanine. In an earlier analysis of approximately 500 of the donors, sequences lacking an unambiguous match to a single V gene segment were excluded. An earlier analysis of several hundred of the donors called V segments functional above 56.7% productive rearrangements and segregating when the between-donor standard deviation exceeded 5%. A statistical classification framework was developed to diagnose cytomegalovirus status using the catalog of TCR beta chain sequences. In a later analysis, V and J genes were assigned by comparing TCR nucleotide sequences against IMGT/GENE-DB human TR gene sequences. The TCRdist pipeline was used in a later analysis to assign CDR3 sequences and most-parsimonious VDJ recombination scenarios. In a later analysis, each TCR beta chain was defined by its CDR3 amino acid sequence together with its V-gene family, and reads without a unique V-gene family were excluded. To address suspected cross-contamination and a sequencing artifact, a later analysis removed roughly 640 highly shared, low-generation-probability nucleotide sequences. For each public chain, a later analysis derived a clonal expansion index from normalized ranks of inferred template counts within each repertoire. In a later analysis, generation probabilities were computed using a VDJ recombination model fitted to out-of-frame rearrangements, and the results were checked against IGoR. Hypergeometric tests were used in a later analysis to score TCR-TCR, TCR-HLA and TCR-CMV co-occurrence, with a repertoire-size bias correction applied to the TCR pairs. False discovery rates were estimated in a later analysis by permuting HLA or CMV assignments 20 times. In a later analysis, co-occurring TCRs were grouped using DBSCAN, and TCRdist sequence similarity was added for clustering within HLA-allele-positive subsets. Repertoires with fewer than 30,000 or more than 120,000 public chains were left out of co-occurrence clustering, as were four to six repertoires with anomalous nucleotide sharing. The source is immuneACCESS, and TCRdb retained only in-frame sequences with V and J called. Part of the clones is not carried over; for the studies checked, unresolved V genes explain less than half of this, and the remainder is unexplained. That table is the source of V, J and clone size, and D and trimming were worked out from the DNA. The sample table lists under 150,000 clones, roughly 65% of them with a count of one. The ten biggest clones cover more than 4% of the sample.

Including cysteine and phenylalanine, the CDR3 has 18 amino acids. Only CDR3 DNA remains: 54 bases, in frame from the first base. The germline V end is reduced by 4 bases and the J end by 2 bases; junction bases left unmatched: 11. Looking up the germline V gene yields CDR1 LGHNA and CDR2 YNFKEQ. Here is what the overall study found, with its caveats: Because the 87-base-pair reads could not distinguish some IMGT-functional V segments, including TRBV6-2 and TRBV6-3, those segments were excluded. A total of 150 to 200 TCR beta chains were listed by the study as associated with cytomegalovirus. Most TCR sequences were observed very rarely across donors, whereas some public TCRs were present in many individuals. A group of highly shared sequence variants was considered likely to be a technical artifact of the sequencing pipeline. A later genetic analysis associated a missense DCLRE1C variant with V-gene and J-gene trimming of TCR beta chains, and an independent cohort replicated the association. A later genetic analysis reported fewer N-insertions in productive TCRs among donors in an Asian-associated ancestry cluster than the roughly 700-donor mean. The classifier was reported to diagnose cytomegalovirus status with high specificity and sensitivity in both the original cohort and the validation cohort. In an earlier analysis of 587 of the donors, most TCR beta V segments were observed in productive rearrangements about 87% or about 30% of the time, broadly matching IMGT annotations. Around 16 rarely observed V segments, including chromosome 9 orphons, were excluded from the earlier analysis of a few hundred of the donors because counts were too low. Because some donors lacked HLA typing at each locus, the association tests relied only on the typed subset. The authors suggested that the approach could potentially be generalized to other disease states and immunological phenotypes. Roughly uniform sequencing depth across donors was assumed in presence/absence analyses, although this assumption may not hold. Compared with equally common non-associated chains, HLA-associated TCR beta chains in a later analysis were more clonally expanded and had lower generation probabilities. In vitro tests confirmed that a few of the cytomegalovirus-associated TCR beta chains recognize cytomegalovirus antigens. A further reported finding was that TCR beta sequences accurately predicted the HLA-A and HLA-B alleles for most subjects in the first cohort. According to a later analysis, TCR association rates differed among HLA loci, with DRB1 alleles showing the most associated TCRs and HLA-C alleles showing the fewest. Assigning TCR associations to individual alleles was difficult when HLA alleles, especially DR and DQ, strongly co-occurred. A later analysis reported that several top co-occurrence clusters appeared linked to parvovirus B19, influenza, CMV and Epstein-Barr virus. A later analysis found that most CMV-associated TCR beta chains appeared HLA-restricted, with HLA associations seemingly driven largely by CMV exposure. A later analysis associated about 18,000 TCR beta sequences with specific HLA alleles at a false discovery rate of 0.05. Correlated functional status among segregating V segments might reflect linkage disequilibrium, but an unknown experimental factor could not be ruled out. Only TCR beta chains were sequenced in this cohort, and the absence of alpha or paired-chain data limited detectable features. For the cohort, immune exposure information was limited to CMV serostatus.

The clonotype was recovered from a man between 60 and 70 years old in good health and CMV-seronegative. Input material: PBMCs. The chain couples TRBV4-2 to TRBJ2-3; 11 central nucleotides agree with TRBD2. The nucleotide sequence is TGTGCCAGCAGCCGTGAGGGAACTAGCGGGAGAGTCACAGATACGCAGTATTTT. This translates into CASSREGTSGRVTDTQYF.